A selection of T cell receptor beta chains follows, all from one sample in a study of blood T cell repertoires in COVID-19. Produced via immunoSEQ multiplex PCR; TCRdb's table is partial and in-frame only. The table has roughly 100,000 clones, roughly 86% seen once. Sequencing input: peripheral blood. The receptors derive from a man aged 35 to 55 with active or convalescent COVID-19. CDR3s include the opening cysteine and the closing phenylalanine or tryptophan. The order of the fields is V gene, J gene, D gene, clone size, CDR3 protein, CDR3 DNA. D genes are given only for firm matches. Not all rows give a size; the values are once, few, many and, for expanded clones, a class.

v_gene: TRBV5-5; j_gene: TRBJ2-7; d_gene: NA; abundance: NA; CDR3aa: CASSQTVLAYEQYF; CDR3nt: TGTGCCAGCAGCCAAACAGTGCTGGCCTACGAGCAGTACTTC
v_gene: TRBV4-3; j_gene: TRBJ2-7; d_gene: NA; abundance: NA; CDR3aa: CASSQAGQTHEQYF; CDR3nt: TGCGCCAGCAGCCAAGCAGGACAGACCCACGAGCAGTACTTC
v_gene: TRBV19; j_gene: TRBJ2-7; d_gene: TRBD1; abundance: NA; CDR3aa: CASRSGQGLSEQYF; CDR3nt: TGTGCCAGTAGGTCGGGACAGGGGCTCTCCGAGCAGTACTTC
v_gene: TRBV11-2; j_gene: TRBJ1-6; d_gene: TRBD1; abundance: NA; CDR3aa: CASSLRSAGGDSPLHF; CDR3nt: TGTGCCAGCAGCTTACGATCGGCAGGGGGCGATTCACCCCTCCACTTT
v_gene: TRBV6-5; j_gene: TRBJ1-4; d_gene: TRBD1; abundance: NA; CDR3aa: CASSQGGGNEKLFF; CDR3nt: TGTGCCAGCAGCCAGGGGGGCGGGAATGAAAAACTGTTTTTT
v_gene: TRBV19; j_gene: TRBJ1-5; d_gene: NA; abundance: once; CDR3aa: CASSDREWAQHF; CDR3nt: TGTGCCAGTAGTGACCGGGAATGGGCCCAGCATTTT
v_gene: TRBV3-1/TRBV3-2; j_gene: TRBJ2-3; d_gene: TRBD2; abundance: NA; CDR3aa: CASSPSSGGYTDTQYF; CDR3nt: TGTGCCAGCAGCCCCTCTAGCGGGGGTTACACAGATACGCAGTATTTT
v_gene: TRBV10-2; j_gene: TRBJ2-3; d_gene: TRBD2; abundance: NA; CDR3aa: CASSERSGAMYTDTQYF; CDR3nt: TGCGCCAGCAGTGAGAGGAGCGGGGCGATGTACACAGATACGCAGTATTTT
v_gene: TRBV21-1; j_gene: TRBJ1-4; d_gene: NA; abundance: NA; CDR3aa: CASSKARTTNEKLFF; CDR3nt: TGTGCCAGCAGCAAAGCGCGAACAACTAATGAAAAACTGTTTTTT
v_gene: TRBV4-2; j_gene: TRBJ2-1; d_gene: TRBD2; abundance: NA; CDR3aa: CASSQEAGGSNEQFF; CDR3nt: TGTGCCAGCAGCCAAGAGGCGGGGGGAAGTAATGAGCAGTTCTTC
v_gene: TRBV19; j_gene: TRBJ1-4; d_gene: TRBD1; abundance: NA; CDR3aa: CASSRQGREKLFF; CDR3nt: TGTGCCAGTAGTAGACAGGGGAGGGAAAAACTGTTTTTT
v_gene: TRBV6-6; j_gene: TRBJ1-2; d_gene: NA; abundance: NA; CDR3aa: CASSYFTGHINYGYTF; CDR3nt: TGTGCCAGCAGTTACTTCACAGGACATATTAACTATGGCTACACCTTC
v_gene: TRBV7-2; j_gene: TRBJ1-5; d_gene: TRBD1; abundance: NA; CDR3aa: CASSGGQGAYRQHF; CDR3nt: TGTGCCAGCAGCGGGGGACAGGGGGCATATCGCCAGCATTTT
v_gene: TRBV19; j_gene: TRBJ2-7; d_gene: TRBD2; abundance: few; CDR3aa: CASSILSGGSYEQYF; CDR3nt: TGTGCCAGTAGTATTCTTAGCGGGGGATCCTACGAGCAGTACTTC
v_gene: TRBV6-5; j_gene: TRBJ2-7; d_gene: TRBD1; abundance: NA; CDR3aa: CASNAGTGSSYEQYF; CDR3nt: TGTGCCAGCAACGCCGGGACAGGGAGCTCCTACGAGCAGTACTTC
v_gene: TRBV7-9; j_gene: TRBJ1-4; d_gene: NA; abundance: NA; CDR3aa: CASSALGGSEKLFF; CDR3nt: TGTGCCAGCAGCGCCTTGGGGGGATCTGAAAAACTGTTTTTT
v_gene: TRBV5-1; j_gene: TRBJ2-2; d_gene: TRBD1; abundance: NA; CDR3aa: CASSSSAPGGSGELFF; CDR3nt: TGCGCCAGCAGCTCGAGCGCTCCAGGGGGATCCGGGGAGCTGTTTTTT
v_gene: TRBV27; j_gene: TRBJ2-2; d_gene: TRBD2; abundance: NA; CDR3aa: CASTARASGGARTGELFF; CDR3nt: TGTGCCAGCACCGCTCGGGCTAGCGGGGGGGCAAGAACCGGGGAGCTGTTTTTT
v_gene: TRBV7-3; j_gene: TRBJ2-7; d_gene: TRBD1; abundance: NA; CDR3aa: CASSLAGTGSEQYF; CDR3nt: TGTGCCAGCAGCTTAGCCGGGACAGGGTCCGAGCAGTACTTC
v_gene: TRBV6-5; j_gene: TRBJ2-5; d_gene: NA; abundance: NA; CDR3aa: CASSYSSGRGQETQYF; CDR3nt: TGTGCCAGCAGTTACTCGAGCGGCCGTGGCCAAGAGACCCAGTACTTC
v_gene: TRBV5-1; j_gene: TRBJ2-2; d_gene: TRBD1; abundance: many; CDR3aa: CASGPGQANTGELFF; CDR3nt: TGCGCCAGCGGCCCCGGACAGGCGAACACCGGGGAGCTGTTTTTT
v_gene: TRBV19; j_gene: TRBJ1-1; d_gene: NA; abundance: NA; CDR3aa: CASTRTANTEAFF; CDR3nt: TGTGCCAGTACCAGGACAGCGAACACTGAAGCTTTCTTT
v_gene: TRBV5-1; j_gene: TRBJ2-5; d_gene: TRBD2; abundance: NA; CDR3aa: CASSLAGIRETQYF; CDR3nt: TGCGCCAGCAGCCTAGCGGGGATCCGAGAGACCCAGTACTTC
v_gene: TRBV25-1; j_gene: TRBJ2-3; d_gene: TRBD2; abundance: NA; CDR3aa: CASSELSGGANLGTQYF; CDR3nt: TGTGCCAGCAGTGAATTAAGCGGGGGGGCCAATTTGGGTACGCAGTATTTT
v_gene: TRBV21-1; j_gene: TRBJ2-7; d_gene: NA; abundance: NA; CDR3aa: CASSKLRLRPSYEQYF; CDR3nt: TGTGCCAGCAGCAAATTGCGACTGCGCCCCTCCTACGAGCAGTACTTC
v_gene: TRBV18; j_gene: TRBJ1-2; d_gene: NA; abundance: NA; CDR3aa: CASSQGSLNYGYTF; CDR3nt: TGTGCCAGCTCCCAGGGGTCCCTCAACTATGGCTACACCTTC
v_gene: TRBV5-5; j_gene: TRBJ2-7; d_gene: TRBD1; abundance: few; CDR3aa: CASSLVGGDYEQYF; CDR3nt: TGTGCCAGCAGCTTGGTAGGGGGCGACTACGAGCAGTACTTC
v_gene: TRBV28; j_gene: TRBJ2-7; d_gene: TRBD1; abundance: NA; CDR3aa: CASRPGQGSNEQYF; CDR3nt: TGTGCCAGCAGGCCGGGACAGGGCTCGAACGAGCAGTACTTC
v_gene: TRBV30; j_gene: TRBJ2-7; d_gene: NA; abundance: NA; CDR3aa: CAWSGGSYEQYF; CDR3nt: TGTGCCTGGAGTGGCGGTTCCTACGAGCAGTACTTC
v_gene: TRBV5-6; j_gene: TRBJ1-6; d_gene: TRBD1; abundance: NA; CDR3aa: CASRAYDRDNSPLHF; CDR3nt: TGTGCCAGCAGAGCCTACGACAGGGATAATTCACCCCTCCACTTT
v_gene: TRBV5-1; j_gene: TRBJ1-1; d_gene: TRBD1; abundance: NA; CDR3aa: CASSPGTGSEAFF; CDR3nt: TGCGCCAGCAGCCCCGGGACAGGGTCTGAAGCTTTCTTT
v_gene: TRBV10-3; j_gene: TRBJ2-1; d_gene: TRBD2; abundance: NA; CDR3aa: CAIRGAGGLNEQFF; CDR3nt: TGTGCCATCAGGGGAGCGGGGGGTTTAAATGAGCAGTTCTTC
v_gene: TRBV7-3; j_gene: TRBJ2-2; d_gene: TRBD1; abundance: NA; CDR3aa: CASSLTGGNTGELFF; CDR3nt: TGTGCCAGCAGCTTAACAGGGGGCAACACCGGGGAGCTGTTTTTT
v_gene: TRBV2; j_gene: TRBJ2-1; d_gene: TRBD2; abundance: NA; CDR3aa: CASTDRTSGPANEQFF; CDR3nt: TGTGCCAGCACCGACCGGACTAGCGGCCCGGCTAATGAGCAGTTCTTC
v_gene: TRBV7-2; j_gene: TRBJ1-5; d_gene: NA; abundance: NA; CDR3aa: CASSLGGITEPQHF; CDR3nt: TGTGCCAGCAGCTTAGGAGGCATAACGGAGCCCCAGCATTTT
v_gene: TRBV4-3; j_gene: TRBJ1-2; d_gene: NA; abundance: NA; CDR3aa: CASSQDPGLDYGYTF; CDR3nt: TGCGCCAGCAGCCAAGATCCCGGCCTAGACTATGGCTACACCTTC
v_gene: TRBV27; j_gene: TRBJ2-7; d_gene: NA; abundance: NA; CDR3aa: CASMGTHPYEQYF; CDR3nt: TGTGCCAGCATGGGGACTCATCCCTACGAGCAGTACTTC
v_gene: TRBV28; j_gene: TRBJ2-2; d_gene: TRBD1; abundance: NA; CDR3aa: CASSPPGQGVMTGELFF; CDR3nt: TGTGCCAGCAGTCCTCCGGGACAGGGGGTCATGACCGGGGAGCTGTTTTTT
v_gene: TRBV18; j_gene: TRBJ2-3; d_gene: TRBD1; abundance: NA; CDR3aa: CASSPGTGLTDTQYF; CDR3nt: TGTGCCAGCTCACCGGGGACAGGGTTGACAGATACGCAGTATTTT
v_gene: TRBV4-1; j_gene: TRBJ1-4; d_gene: NA; abundance: NA; CDR3aa: CASSQDNRENEKLFF; CDR3nt: TGCGCCAGCAGCCAAGACAACAGGGAAAATGAAAAACTGTTTTTT
v_gene: TRBV5-5; j_gene: TRBJ2-7; d_gene: TRBD1; abundance: NA; CDR3aa: CASRPGQGAYEQYF; CDR3nt: TGTGCCAGCAGGCCCGGACAGGGGGCCTACGAGCAGTACTTC
v_gene: TRBV10-1; j_gene: TRBJ1-5; d_gene: NA; abundance: NA; CDR3aa: CASSNHNQPQHF; CDR3nt: TGCGCCAGCAGTAATCATAATCAGCCCCAGCATTTT
v_gene: TRBV18; j_gene: TRBJ1-1; d_gene: TRBD1; abundance: NA; CDR3aa: CASSQGQGFAEAFF; CDR3nt: TGTGCCAGCTCACAAGGACAGGGTTTCGCTGAAGCTTTCTTT
v_gene: TRBV7-3; j_gene: TRBJ2-5; d_gene: NA; abundance: NA; CDR3aa: CASSPTPGSGETQYF; CDR3nt: TGTGCCAGCAGCCCTACTCCAGGGTCAGGGGAGACCCAGTACTTC
v_gene: TRBV19; j_gene: TRBJ2-5; d_gene: TRBD1; abundance: NA; CDR3aa: CASSTGQAHQETQYF; CDR3nt: TGTGCCAGTAGTACGGGACAGGCCCACCAAGAGACCCAGTACTTC
v_gene: TRBV5-1; j_gene: TRBJ2-5; d_gene: TRBD2; abundance: few; CDR3aa: CASSLGTSGAGTQYF; CDR3nt: TGCGCCAGCAGCTTGGGGACTAGCGGGGCCGGGACCCAGTACTTC
v_gene: TRBV15; j_gene: TRBJ1-4; d_gene: TRBD1; abundance: few; CDR3aa: CATGWQGAEKLFF; CDR3nt: TGTGCCACAGGATGGCAGGGGGCCGAAAAACTGTTTTTT
v_gene: TRBV3-1/TRBV3-2; j_gene: TRBJ1-1; d_gene: NA; abundance: NA; CDR3aa: CASSPGANTEAFF; CDR3nt: TGTGCCAGCAGCCCCGGAGCGAACACTGAAGCTTTCTTT
v_gene: TRBV7-3; j_gene: TRBJ1-4; d_gene: TRBD1; abundance: NA; CDR3aa: CASARGQGEKLFF; CDR3nt: TGTGCCAGCGCTCGGGGACAGGGTGAAAAACTGTTTTTT
v_gene: TRBV6-5; j_gene: TRBJ1-4; d_gene: NA; abundance: NA; CDR3aa: CASSYPRGRPNEKLFF; CDR3nt: TGTGCCAGCAGTTACCCAAGGGGAAGGCCTAATGAAAAACTGTTTTTT
v_gene: TRBV5-6; j_gene: TRBJ2-7; d_gene: TRBD2; abundance: once; CDR3aa: CASSFPGTKNEQYF; CDR3nt: TGTGCCAGCAGCTTTCCCGGGACTAAAAACGAGCAGTACTTC
v_gene: TRBV19; j_gene: TRBJ1-3; d_gene: TRBD1; abundance: NA; CDR3aa: CATGQGDTIYF; CDR3nt: TGTGCCACCGGACAGGGTGACACCATATATTTT
v_gene: TRBV19; j_gene: TRBJ2-5; d_gene: TRBD1; abundance: NA; CDR3aa: CASSLGQGQETQYF; CDR3nt: TGTGCCAGTAGTCTAGGACAGGGCCAAGAGACCCAGTACTTC